This entry features one T cell receptor beta chain sequence. Some clones are missing from TCRdb's copy, which holds only in-frame ones; the method was immunoSEQ multiplex PCR. The sample consists of over 100,000 clones, 70% to 85% of them appearing once. This specimen belongs to a study of blood T cell repertoires in COVID-19. V was cut by 2 bases and J by 5 bases, with 9 bases left in between. In germline, CDR1 is KGHSH, CDR2 LQKENI. CDR3 size: 13 residues. The rearrangement joins TRBV18 to TRBJ1-1, with D unresolved. This clonotype was obtained from a man aged 55 to 70 with active or convalescent COVID-19. Material for sequencing was peripheral blood. The CDR3: CASSPARGTEAFF. In nucleotides, the CDR3 is TGTGCCAGCTCACCAGCCCGGGGAACTGAAGCTTTCTTT.